This is a list of T cell receptor beta chains from one sample in a study of T cells after yellow fever vaccination. From the 5' RACE reads, TCRdb called clonotypes with MiXCR, one entry per CDR3 protein. The sample consists of roughly 310,000 distinct CDR3 sequences, 3.6% of them appearing once. The sample consisted of PBMCs, taken on the day of the yellow fever booster vaccination. These receptors were obtained from a man between 18 and 29 years old who received the YFV17D yellow fever vaccine. Both conserved end residues are part of each CDR3. The order of the fields is J gene, clone size, V gene, CDR3 protein. The size field is filled for only some rows; it gives once, few, many or a size class.

TRBJ1-1	few	TRBV7-9	CASSLDGGLRNTEAFF
TRBJ2-7	many	TRBV6-5	CASSLRLGQGSYEQYF
TRBJ2-1	many	TRBV20-1	CSARVSGGPGSYNEQFF
TRBJ2-3	many	TRBV6-4	CASSDGPAGADTQYF
TRBJ2-7	many	TRBV12-3/TRBV12-4	CASSFAGSTAYEQYF
TRBJ2-1	-	TRBV11-2	CASSLVSIEDRDKNEQFF
TRBJ1-2	-	TRBV7-3	CASSSDPTGSYGYTF
TRBJ1-1	many	TRBV28	CASSGFDMAFF
TRBJ2-3	-	TRBV12-3/TRBV12-4	CASTPGLRTDTQYF
TRBJ1-4	many	TRBV12-3/TRBV12-4	CASRDTGTGGFNEKLFF
TRBJ2-3	-	TRBV7-8	CASSLYVLAGELTDTQYF
TRBJ2-5	many	TRBV10-3	CAISDLGGTSETQYF
TRBJ2-4	many	TRBV7-2	CASSSAKSGIQYF
TRBJ2-7	many	TRBV18	CASSPGIVEYEQYF
TRBJ1-2	-	TRBV6-5	CASAGGYNGYTF
TRBJ2-1	many	TRBV29-1	CSDRIQTGPNEQFF
TRBJ2-5	few	TRBV7-9	CASSLRLAEQETQYF
TRBJ1-2	few	TRBV10-3	CAIGRRMASDYGYTF
TRBJ2-1	many	TRBV5-5	CASSLGSHGEQFF
TRBJ1-1	many	TRBV28	CASIGGSAFF
TRBJ2-1	many	TRBV3-1	CASSPDGFGEQFF
TRBJ2-2	-	TRBV5-1	CASSSVFRGNTGELFF
TRBJ2-1	many	TRBV5-1	CASSHGLAGETSGEQFF
TRBJ2-1	many	TRBV5-4	CASRSGLAGGNEQFF
TRBJ1-5	many	TRBV7-9	CASSRDGGGSNQPQHF
TRBJ2-5	many	TRBV7-2	CASSFLGAQETQYF
TRBJ2-5	few	TRBV24-1	CATSDFGFRGGETQYF
TRBJ2-5	many	TRBV9	CASSSGAQETQYF
TRBJ2-7	many	TRBV5-4	CASSPRRAGNPYEQYF
TRBJ2-5	many	TRBV5-1	CASSFEGETQYF
TRBJ2-3	few	TRBV6-4	CAKSTSRDTQYF
TRBJ1-2	many	TRBV7-9	CASSGTGTVNYGYTF
TRBJ2-3	few	TRBV7-2	CASSSDTSDTQYF
TRBJ2-3	-	TRBV12-3/TRBV12-4	CASSLISEGATDTQYF
TRBJ2-2	many	TRBV4-2	CASSQDTLGAGTGELFF
TRBJ1-4	many	TRBV15	CATSRARALEKLFF
TRBJ1-6	many	TRBV6-5	CASSYHRTGQNSPLHF